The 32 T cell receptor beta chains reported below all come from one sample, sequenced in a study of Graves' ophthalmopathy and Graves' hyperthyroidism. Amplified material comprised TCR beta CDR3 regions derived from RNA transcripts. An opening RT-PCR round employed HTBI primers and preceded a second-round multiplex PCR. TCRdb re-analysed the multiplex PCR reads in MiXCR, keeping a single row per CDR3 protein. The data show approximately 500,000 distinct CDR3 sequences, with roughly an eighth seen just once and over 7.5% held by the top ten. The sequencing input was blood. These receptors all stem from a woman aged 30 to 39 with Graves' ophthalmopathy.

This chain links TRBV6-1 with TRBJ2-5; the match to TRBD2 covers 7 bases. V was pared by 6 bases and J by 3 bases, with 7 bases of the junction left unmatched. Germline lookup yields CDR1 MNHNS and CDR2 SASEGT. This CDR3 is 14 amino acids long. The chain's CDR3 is CASRGLAVEETQYF. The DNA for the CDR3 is TGTGCCAGCAGGGGGCTAGCGGTGGAAGAGACCCAGTACTTC.

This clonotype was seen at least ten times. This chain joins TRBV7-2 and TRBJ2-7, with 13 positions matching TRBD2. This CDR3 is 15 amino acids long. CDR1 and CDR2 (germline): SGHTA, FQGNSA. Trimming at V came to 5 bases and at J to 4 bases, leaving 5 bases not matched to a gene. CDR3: CASSGGTSGIYEQYF. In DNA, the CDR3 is TGTGCCAGCAGCGGGGGGACTAGCGGGATTTACGAGCAGTACTTC.

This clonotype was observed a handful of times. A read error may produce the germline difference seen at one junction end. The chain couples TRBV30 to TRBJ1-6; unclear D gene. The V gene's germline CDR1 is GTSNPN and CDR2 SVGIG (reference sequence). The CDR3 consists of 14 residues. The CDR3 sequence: CAWTAGFRDSHLHF. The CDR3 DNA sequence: TGTGCCTGGACTGCGGGCTTTCGAGATTCACACCTCCACTTT. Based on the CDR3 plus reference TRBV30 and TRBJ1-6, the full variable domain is SQTIHQWPATLVQPVGSPLSLECTVEGTSNPNLYWYRQAAGRGLQLLFYSVGIGQISSEVPQNLSASRPQDRQFILSSKKLLLSDSGFYLCAWTAGFRDSHLHFGNGTRLTVT.

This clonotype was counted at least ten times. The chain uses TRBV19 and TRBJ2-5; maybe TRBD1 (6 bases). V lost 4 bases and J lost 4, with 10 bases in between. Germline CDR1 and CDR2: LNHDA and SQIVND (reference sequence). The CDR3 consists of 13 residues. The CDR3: CASSSQGIETQYF. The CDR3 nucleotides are TGTGCCAGTAGTAGTCAGGGGATAGAGACCCAGTACTTC.

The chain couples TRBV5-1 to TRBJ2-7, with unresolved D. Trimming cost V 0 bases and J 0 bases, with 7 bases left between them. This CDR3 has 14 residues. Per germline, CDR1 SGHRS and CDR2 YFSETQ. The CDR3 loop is CASSLVSNSYEQYF. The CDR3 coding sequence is TGCGCCAGCAGCTTGGTATCCAACTCCTACGAGCAGTACTTC.

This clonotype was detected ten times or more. CDR3 sequence reads: CASSDAMYGYTF. CDR3 DNA: TGTGCCAGCAGTGACGCCATGTATGGCTACACCTTC. The chain combines TRBV6-1 with TRBJ1-2; D ambiguous. Looked up from germline, CDR1 is MNHNS and CDR2 is SASEGT. The CDR3 runs 12 residues. Trimming cost V 3 bases and J 5 bases, with 7 bases left between them.

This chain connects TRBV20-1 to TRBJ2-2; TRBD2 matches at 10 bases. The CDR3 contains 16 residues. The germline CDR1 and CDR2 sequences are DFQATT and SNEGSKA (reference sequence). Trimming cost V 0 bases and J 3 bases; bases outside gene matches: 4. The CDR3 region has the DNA TGCAGTGCTAGAGATTACAGCGGGGGGGACACCGGGGAGCTGTTTTTT. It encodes CSARDYSGGDTGELFF.

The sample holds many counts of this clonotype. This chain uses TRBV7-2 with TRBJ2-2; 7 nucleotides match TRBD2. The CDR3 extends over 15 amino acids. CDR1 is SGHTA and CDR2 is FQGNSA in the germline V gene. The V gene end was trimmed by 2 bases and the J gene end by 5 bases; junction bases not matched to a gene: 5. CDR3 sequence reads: CASSLTPGRTGELFF. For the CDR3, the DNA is TGTGCCAGCAGCTTAACCCCCGGGAGGACCGGGGAGCTGTTTTTT.

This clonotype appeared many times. The DNA for the CDR3 is TGTGCCAGCAGCGCCTATTTGGAACTGGAGACCCAGTACTTC. Its protein product is CASSAYLELETQYF. J is TRBJ2-5 and V is TRBV28, with D uncertain. This CDR3 has 14 amino acids. Germline lookup yields CDR1 MDHEN and CDR2 SYDVKM. The V and J ends lost 6 bases and 5 bases respectively, with 16 bases between them.

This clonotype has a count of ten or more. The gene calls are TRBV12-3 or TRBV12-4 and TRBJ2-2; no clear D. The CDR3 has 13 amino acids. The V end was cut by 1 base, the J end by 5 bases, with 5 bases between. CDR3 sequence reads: CASSLEFTGELFF. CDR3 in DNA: TGTGCCAGCAGTTTAGAGTTTACCGGGGAGCTGTTTTTT.

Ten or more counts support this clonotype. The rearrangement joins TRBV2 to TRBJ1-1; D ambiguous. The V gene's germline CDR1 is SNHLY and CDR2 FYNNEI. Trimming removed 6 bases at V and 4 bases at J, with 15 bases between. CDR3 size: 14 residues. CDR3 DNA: TGTGCCAGCAGGGACGGACGTAGTTCCACTGAAGCTTTCTTT. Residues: CASRDGRSSTEAFF.

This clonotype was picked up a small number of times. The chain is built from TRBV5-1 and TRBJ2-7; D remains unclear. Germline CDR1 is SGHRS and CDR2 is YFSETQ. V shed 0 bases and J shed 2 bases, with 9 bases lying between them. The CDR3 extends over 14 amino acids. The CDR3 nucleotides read TGCGCCAGCAGCTTGGAAACCGAGACCTACGAGCAGTACTTC. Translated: CASSLETETYEQYF.

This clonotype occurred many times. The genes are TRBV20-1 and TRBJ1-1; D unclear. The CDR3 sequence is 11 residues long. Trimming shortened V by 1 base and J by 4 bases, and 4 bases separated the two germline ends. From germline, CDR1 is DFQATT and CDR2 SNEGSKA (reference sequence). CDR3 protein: CSARGRTEAFF. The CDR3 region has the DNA TGCAGTGCTAGAGGTCGCACTGAAGCTTTCTTT.

As DNA, the CDR3 is TGTGCCAGCAGCTTATTAGTCAGACCGCCGGTCCCTTTCTTT. It is translated as CASSLLVRPPVPFF. The V and J genes are TRBV7-2 and TRBJ1-1; no clear D. The V and J ends lost 2 bases and 12 bases respectively, with 19 bases between them. There are 14 residues in the CDR3. The germline V gene has CDR1 SGHTA and CDR2 FQGNSA.

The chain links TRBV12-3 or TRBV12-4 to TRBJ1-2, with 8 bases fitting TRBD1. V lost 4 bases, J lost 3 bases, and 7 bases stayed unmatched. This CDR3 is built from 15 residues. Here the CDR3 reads CASSSSGGRYYGYTF. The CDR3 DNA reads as TGTGCCAGCAGTTCGTCAGGGGGCCGGTACTATGGCTACACCTTC.

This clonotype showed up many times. CDR3 in amino acids: CASSYGTDQETQYF. CDR3 coding DNA: TGTGCCAGCAGCTACGGGACGGACCAAGAGACCCAGTACTTC. J is TRBJ2-5 and V is TRBV6-5; either TRBD1 or TRBD2 may fit D (5 bases each). This CDR3 has 14 amino acids. The V and J ends lost 6 bases and 0 bases respectively, with 11 bases between them. CDR1 and CDR2 from the germline V gene are MNHEY and SVGAGI.

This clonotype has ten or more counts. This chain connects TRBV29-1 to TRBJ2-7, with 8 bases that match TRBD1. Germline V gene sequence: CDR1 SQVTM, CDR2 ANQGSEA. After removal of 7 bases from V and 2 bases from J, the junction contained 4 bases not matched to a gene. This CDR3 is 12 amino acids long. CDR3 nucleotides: TGCAGCGCCAGGGGGCTTACCTACGAGCAGTACTTC. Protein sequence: CSARGLTYEQYF.

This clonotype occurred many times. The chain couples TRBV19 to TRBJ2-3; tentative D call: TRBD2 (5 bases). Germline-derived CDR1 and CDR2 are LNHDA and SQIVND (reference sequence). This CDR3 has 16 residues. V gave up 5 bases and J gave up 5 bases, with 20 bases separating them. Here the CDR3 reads CASSGPRLAPKDTQYF. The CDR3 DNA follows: TGTGCCAGTAGTGGGCCAAGGCTAGCACCGAAAGATACGCAGTATTTT.

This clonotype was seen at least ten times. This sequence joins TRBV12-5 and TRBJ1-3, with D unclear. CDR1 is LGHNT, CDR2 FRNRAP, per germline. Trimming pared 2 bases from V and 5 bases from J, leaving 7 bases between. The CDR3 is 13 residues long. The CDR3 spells CASGLRERNTIYF. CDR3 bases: TGTGCTAGTGGTTTGAGGGAGAGAAACACCATATATTTT.

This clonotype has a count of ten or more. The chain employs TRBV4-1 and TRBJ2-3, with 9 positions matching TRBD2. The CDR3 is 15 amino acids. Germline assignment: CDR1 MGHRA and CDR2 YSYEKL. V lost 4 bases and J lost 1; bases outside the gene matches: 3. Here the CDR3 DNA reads TGCGCCAGCAGCCGAATAGCGGGGGGCACAGATACGCAGTATTTT. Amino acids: CASSRIAGGTDTQYF.

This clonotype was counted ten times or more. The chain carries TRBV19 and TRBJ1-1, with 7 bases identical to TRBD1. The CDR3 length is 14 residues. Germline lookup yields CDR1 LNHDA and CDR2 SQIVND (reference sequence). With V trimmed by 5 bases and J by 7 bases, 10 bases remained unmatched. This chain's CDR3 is CASSGRDRLFEAFF. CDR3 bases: TGTGCCAGTAGTGGCCGGGACAGACTATTTGAAGCTTTCTTT.

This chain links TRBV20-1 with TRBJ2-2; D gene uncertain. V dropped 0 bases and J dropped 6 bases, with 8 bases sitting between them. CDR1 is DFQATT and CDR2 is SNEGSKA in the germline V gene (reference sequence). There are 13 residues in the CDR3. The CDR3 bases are TGCAGTGCTAGAGAGAAGGGCCCCGGGGAGCTGTTTTTT. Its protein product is CSAREKGPGELFF.

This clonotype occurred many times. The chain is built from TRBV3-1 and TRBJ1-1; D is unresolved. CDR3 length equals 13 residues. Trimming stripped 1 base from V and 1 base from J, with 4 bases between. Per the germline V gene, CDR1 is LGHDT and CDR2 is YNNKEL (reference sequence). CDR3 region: CASSQVENTEAFF. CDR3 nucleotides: TGTGCCAGCAGCCAAGTAGAGAACACTGAAGCTTTCTTT.

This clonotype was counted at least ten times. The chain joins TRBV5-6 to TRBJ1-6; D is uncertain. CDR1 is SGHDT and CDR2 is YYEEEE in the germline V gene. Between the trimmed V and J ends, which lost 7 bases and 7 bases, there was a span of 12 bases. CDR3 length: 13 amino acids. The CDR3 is CASRNGMNSPLHF. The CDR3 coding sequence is TGTGCCAGCCGAAACGGGATGAATTCACCCCTCCACTTT.

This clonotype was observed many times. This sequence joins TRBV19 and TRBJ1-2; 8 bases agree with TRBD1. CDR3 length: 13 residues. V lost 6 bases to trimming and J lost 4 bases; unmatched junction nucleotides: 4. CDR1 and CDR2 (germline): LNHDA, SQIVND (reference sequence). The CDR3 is CASRNDRGYGYTF. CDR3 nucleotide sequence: TGTGCCAGTAGAAACGACAGGGGCTATGGCTACACCTTC.

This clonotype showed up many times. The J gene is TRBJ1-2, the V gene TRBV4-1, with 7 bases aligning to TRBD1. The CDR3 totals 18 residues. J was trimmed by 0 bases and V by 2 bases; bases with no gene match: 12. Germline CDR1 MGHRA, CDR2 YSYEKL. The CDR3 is CASSQKALGDRANYGYTF. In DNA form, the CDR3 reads TGCGCCAGCAGCCAAAAAGCTTTGGGGGACAGAGCTAACTATGGCTACACCTTC.

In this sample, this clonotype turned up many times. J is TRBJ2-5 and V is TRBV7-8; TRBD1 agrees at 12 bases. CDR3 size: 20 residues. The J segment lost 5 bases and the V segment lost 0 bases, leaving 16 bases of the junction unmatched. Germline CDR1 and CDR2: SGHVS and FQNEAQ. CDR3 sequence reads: CASSLARDRGHRASWETQYF. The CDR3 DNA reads TGTGCCAGCAGCTTAGCCCGGGACAGGGGGCATAGAGCGAGCTGGGAGACCCAGTACTTC.

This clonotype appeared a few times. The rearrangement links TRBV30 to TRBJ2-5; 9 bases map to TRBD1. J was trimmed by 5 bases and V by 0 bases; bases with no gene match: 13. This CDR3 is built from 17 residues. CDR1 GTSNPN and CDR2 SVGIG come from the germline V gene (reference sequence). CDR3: CAWSVPLQTGGYETQYF. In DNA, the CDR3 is TGTGCCTGGAGTGTCCCCCTCCAAACAGGGGGCTACGAGACCCAGTACTTC.

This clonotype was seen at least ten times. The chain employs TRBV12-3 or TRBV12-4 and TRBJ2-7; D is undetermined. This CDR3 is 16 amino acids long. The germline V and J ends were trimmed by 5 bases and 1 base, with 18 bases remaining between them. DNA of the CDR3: TGTGCCAGCAGTACCACCTCCAGGAGCCCTTCCTACGAGCAGTACTTC. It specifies CASSTTSRSPSYEQYF.

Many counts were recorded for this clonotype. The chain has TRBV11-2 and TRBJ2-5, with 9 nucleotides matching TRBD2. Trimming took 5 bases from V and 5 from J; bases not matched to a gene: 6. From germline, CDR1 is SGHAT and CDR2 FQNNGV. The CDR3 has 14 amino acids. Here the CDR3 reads CASSRRTSDETQYF. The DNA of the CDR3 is TGTGCCAGCAGCCGCCGGACTAGCGACGAGACCCAGTACTTC.

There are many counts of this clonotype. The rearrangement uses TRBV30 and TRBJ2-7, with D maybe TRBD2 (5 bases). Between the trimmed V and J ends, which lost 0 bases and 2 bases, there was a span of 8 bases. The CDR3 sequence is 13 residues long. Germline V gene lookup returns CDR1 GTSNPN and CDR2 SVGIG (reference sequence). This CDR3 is CAWSVSRAYEQYF. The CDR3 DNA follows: TGTGCCTGGAGTGTGTCGCGGGCCTACGAGCAGTACTTC.

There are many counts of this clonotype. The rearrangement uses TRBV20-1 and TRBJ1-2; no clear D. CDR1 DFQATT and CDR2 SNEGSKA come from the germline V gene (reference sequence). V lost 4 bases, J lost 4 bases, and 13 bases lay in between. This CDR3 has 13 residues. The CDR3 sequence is CSAIPSTPYGYTF. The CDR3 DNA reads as TGCAGTGCTATACCCTCGACACCCTATGGCTACACCTTC.